This TCR beta chain was documented in a study of T cell repertoires in cytomegalovirus infection. As for the study in general: Indications of both CMV infection and matching HLA type were provided by public TCR beta signatures. Study observations and caveats: Frequencies of public TCR beta families were cumulated, and this identified carriers of CMV plus the relevant HLA. In two of eight donors, the top clonotype was HLA-C-restricted CMV-specific.

V lost 8 bases, J lost 9 bases, and 10 bases stayed unmatched. The CDR3 is made up of 14 amino acids. Germline CDR1 ENHRY, CDR2 SYGVKD. A remark on this clonotype: The antigen is not known.

TCRdb processed the reads anew with MiXCR; each CDR3 protein has one entry. This table has around 260,000 distinct CDR3 sequences, 9.1% appearing once. The specimen was PBMCs. The TCR was taken from a human donor in good health (CMV status not recorded). Some clones in this sample may be carry-over from other donors' samples. The chain recombines TRBV10-3 with TRBJ2-1; 10 bases align to TRBD1. The CDR3 nucleotides are TGTGCCATCGGACGGGGACAGGGGAACAGTGAGCAGTTCTTC. Translation gives CAIGRGQGNSEQFF.